The T cell receptor beta chain under discussion was sequenced for a study of OX40 agonist ivuxolimab in advanced cancers. Study summary: Ivuxolimab is a fully human IgG2 antibody that activates OX40 (CD134).

CDR3 length: 14 amino acids. Germline lookup yields CDR1 LGHNA and CDR2 YSLEER. The V end lost 4 bases, the J end lost 0 bases, and 7 bases lay between the germline ends. TCRdb keeps only in-frame clones here, not all; method: immunoSEQ multiplex PCR. In the table there are roughly 58,000 clones, around 81% of which are singletons. The chain employs TRBV4-3 and TRBJ1-3; no clear D. The TCR was taken from an adult with an advanced solid tumor such as melanoma, head and neck, liver or kidney cancer. Material: CD4+ or CD8+ T cells sorted from blood, obtained in a trial of the OX40 agonist ivuxolimab. CDR3 in DNA: TGCGCCAGCAGCCCGGCCAGCTCTGGAAACACCATATATTTT. Translation gives CASSPASSGNTIYF.